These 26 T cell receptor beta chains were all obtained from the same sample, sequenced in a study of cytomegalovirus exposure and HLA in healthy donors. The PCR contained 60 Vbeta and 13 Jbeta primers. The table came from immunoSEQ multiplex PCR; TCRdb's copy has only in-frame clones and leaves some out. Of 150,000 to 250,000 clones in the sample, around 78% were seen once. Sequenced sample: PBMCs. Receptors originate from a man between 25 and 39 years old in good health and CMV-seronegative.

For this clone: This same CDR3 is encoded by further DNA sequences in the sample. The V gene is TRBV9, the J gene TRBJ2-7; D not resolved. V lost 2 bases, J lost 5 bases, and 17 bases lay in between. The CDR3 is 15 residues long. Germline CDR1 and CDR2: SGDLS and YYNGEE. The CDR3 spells CASSVLGAPLNEQYF. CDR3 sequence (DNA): TGTGCCAGCAGCGTTTTGGGCGCACCCCTCAACGAGCAGTACTTC.

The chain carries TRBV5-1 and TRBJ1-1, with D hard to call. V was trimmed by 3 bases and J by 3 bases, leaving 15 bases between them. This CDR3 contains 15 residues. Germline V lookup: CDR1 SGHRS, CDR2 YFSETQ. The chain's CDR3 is CASSSSGSRDTEAFF. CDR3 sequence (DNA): TGCGCCAGCAGCTCCTCTGGGTCGCGGGACACTGAAGCTTTCTTT.

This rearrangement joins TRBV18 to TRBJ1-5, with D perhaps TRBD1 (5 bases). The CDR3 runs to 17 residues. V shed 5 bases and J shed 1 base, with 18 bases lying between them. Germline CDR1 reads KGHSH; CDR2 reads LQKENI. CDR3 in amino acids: CASSNLPGLRSNQPQHF. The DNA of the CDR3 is TGTGCCAGCTCAAACTTACCGGGACTCCGGAGCAATCAGCCCCAGCATTTT.

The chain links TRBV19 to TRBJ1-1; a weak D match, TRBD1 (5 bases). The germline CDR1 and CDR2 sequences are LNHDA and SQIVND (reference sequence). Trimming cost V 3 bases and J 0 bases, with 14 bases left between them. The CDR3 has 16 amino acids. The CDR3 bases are TGTGCCAGTAGTATCGGCGACAGAATATTGAACACTGAAGCTTTCTTT. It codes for CASSIGDRILNTEAFF.

CDR3 nucleotides: TGTGCCAGCAGCCATATGGGGGGCTACAATGAGCAGTTCTTC. Translated, it gives CASSHMGGYNEQFF. V usage is TRBV7-3 and J usage is TRBJ2-1, with D tentatively TRBD2 (6 bases). Germline V gene lookup returns CDR1 SGHTA and CDR2 FQGTGA. This CDR3 is built from 14 residues. Trimming took 5 bases from V and 3 from J, leaving 11 bases between them.

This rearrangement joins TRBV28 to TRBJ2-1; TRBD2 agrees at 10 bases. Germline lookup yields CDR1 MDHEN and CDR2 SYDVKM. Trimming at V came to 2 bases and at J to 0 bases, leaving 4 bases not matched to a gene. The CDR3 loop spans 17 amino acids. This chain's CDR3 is CASSLPASGSSYNEQFF. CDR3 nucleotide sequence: TGTGCCAGCAGTTTACCGGCTAGCGGGAGCTCCTACAATGAGCAGTTCTTC.

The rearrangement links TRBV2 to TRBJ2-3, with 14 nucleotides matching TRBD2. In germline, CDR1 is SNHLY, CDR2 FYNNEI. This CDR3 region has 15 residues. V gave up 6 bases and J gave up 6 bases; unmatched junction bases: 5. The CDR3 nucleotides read TGTGCCAGCAGGGGGACTAGCGGGAGAGGGGATACGCAGTATTTT. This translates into CASRGTSGRGDTQYF.

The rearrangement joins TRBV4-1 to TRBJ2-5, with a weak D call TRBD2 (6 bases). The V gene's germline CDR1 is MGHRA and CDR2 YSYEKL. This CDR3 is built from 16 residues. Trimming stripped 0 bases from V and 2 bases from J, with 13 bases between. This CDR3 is CASSQDWTGLQETQYF. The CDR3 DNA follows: TGCGCCAGCAGCCAAGATTGGACGGGACTGCAAGAGACCCAGTACTTC.

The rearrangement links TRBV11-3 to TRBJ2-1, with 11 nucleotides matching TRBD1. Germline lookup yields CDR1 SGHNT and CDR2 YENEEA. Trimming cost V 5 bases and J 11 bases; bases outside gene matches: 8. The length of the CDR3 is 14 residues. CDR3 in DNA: TGTGCCAGCAGCCTACAGGGGACAGGGGGTAAGCAGTTCTTC. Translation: CASSLQGTGGKQFF.

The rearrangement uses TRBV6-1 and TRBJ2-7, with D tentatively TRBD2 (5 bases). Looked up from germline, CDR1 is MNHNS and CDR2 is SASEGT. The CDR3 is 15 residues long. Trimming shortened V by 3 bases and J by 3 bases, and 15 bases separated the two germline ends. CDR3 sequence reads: CASSDPSSGLYEQYF. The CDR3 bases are TGTGCCAGCAGTGATCCCTCCAGCGGCCTCTACGAGCAGTACTTC.

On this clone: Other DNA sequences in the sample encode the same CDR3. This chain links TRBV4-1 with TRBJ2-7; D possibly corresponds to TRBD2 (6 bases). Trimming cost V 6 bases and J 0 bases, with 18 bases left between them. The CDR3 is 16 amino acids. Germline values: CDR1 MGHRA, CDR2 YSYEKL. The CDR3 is CASSPRAGGRSYEQYF. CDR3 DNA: TGCGCCAGCAGTCCTAGAGCGGGCGGTCGCTCCTACGAGCAGTACTTC.

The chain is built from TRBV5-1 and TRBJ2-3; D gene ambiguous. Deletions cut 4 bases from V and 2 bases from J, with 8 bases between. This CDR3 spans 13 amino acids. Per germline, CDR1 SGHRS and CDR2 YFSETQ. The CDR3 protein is CASSPGPTDTQYF. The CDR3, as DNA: TGCGCCAGCAGCCCTGGCCCCACAGATACGCAGTATTTT.

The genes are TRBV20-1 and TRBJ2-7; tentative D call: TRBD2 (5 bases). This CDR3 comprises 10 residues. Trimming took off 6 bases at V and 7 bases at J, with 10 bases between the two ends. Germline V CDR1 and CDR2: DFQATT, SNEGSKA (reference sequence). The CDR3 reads CSAVPGEQYF. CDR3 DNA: TGCAGTGCCGTTCCGGGAGAGCAGTACTTC.

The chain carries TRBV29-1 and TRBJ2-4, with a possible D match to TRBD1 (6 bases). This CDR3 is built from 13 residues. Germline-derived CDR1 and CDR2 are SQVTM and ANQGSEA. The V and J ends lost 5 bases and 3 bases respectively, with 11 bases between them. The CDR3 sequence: CSVREGGKNIQYF. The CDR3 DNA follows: TGCAGCGTTAGAGAAGGGGGCAAAAACATTCAGTACTTC.

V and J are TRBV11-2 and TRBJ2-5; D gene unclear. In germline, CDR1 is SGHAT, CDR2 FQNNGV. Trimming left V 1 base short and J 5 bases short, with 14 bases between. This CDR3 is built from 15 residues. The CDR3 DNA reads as TGTGCCAGCAGCTTAGTCCGGAGCGAAGTGGAGACCCAGTACTTC. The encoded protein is CASSLVRSEVETQYF.

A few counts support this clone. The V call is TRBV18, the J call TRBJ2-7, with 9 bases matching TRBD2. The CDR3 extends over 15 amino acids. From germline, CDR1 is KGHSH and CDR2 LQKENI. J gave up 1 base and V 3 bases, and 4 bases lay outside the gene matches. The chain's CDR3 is CASSPRTSASYEQYF. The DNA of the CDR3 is TGTGCCAGCTCACCTCGGACTAGCGCATCCTACGAGCAGTACTTC.

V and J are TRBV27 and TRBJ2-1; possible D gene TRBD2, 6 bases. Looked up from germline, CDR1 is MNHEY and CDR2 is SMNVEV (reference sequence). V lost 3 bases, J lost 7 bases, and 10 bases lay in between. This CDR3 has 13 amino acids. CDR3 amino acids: CASSFSEGNEQFF. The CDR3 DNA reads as TGTGCCAGCAGTTTCTCGGAGGGGAATGAGCAGTTCTTC.

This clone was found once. This CDR3 is CAWSPGQPREAFF. In DNA, the CDR3 is TGTGCCTGGAGTCCAGGACAGCCAAGGGAAGCTTTCTTT. J is TRBJ1-1 and V is TRBV30, with D maybe TRBD1 (6 bases). This CDR3 has 13 amino acids. V shed 2 bases and J shed 8 bases, with 15 bases lying between them. The germline V gene has CDR1 GTSNPN and CDR2 SVGIG (reference sequence).

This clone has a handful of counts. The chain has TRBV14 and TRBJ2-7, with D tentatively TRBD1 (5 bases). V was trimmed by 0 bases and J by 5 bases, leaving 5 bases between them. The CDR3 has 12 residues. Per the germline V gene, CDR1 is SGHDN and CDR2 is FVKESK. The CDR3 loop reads CASSQDRDEQYF. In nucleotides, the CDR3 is TGTGCCAGCAGCCAAGACAGGGACGAGCAGTACTTC.

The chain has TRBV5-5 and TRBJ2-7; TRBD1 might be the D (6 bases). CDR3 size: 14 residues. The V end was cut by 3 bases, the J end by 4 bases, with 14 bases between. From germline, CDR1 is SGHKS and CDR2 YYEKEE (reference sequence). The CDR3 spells CASSWGTSQYEQYF. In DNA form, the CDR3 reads TGTGCCAGCAGCTGGGGGACATCTCAATACGAGCAGTACTTC.

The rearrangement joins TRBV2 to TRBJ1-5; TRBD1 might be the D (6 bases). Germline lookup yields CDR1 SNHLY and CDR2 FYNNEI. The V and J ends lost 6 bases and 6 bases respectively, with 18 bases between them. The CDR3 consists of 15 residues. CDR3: CASSVSGGESQPQHF. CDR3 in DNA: TGTGCCAGCAGCGTGAGTGGGGGCGAGAGTCAGCCCCAGCATTTT. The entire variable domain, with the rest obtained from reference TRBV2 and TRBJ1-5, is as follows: EPEVTQTPSHQVTQMGQEVILRCVPISNHLYFYWYRQILGQKVEFLVSFYNNEISEKSEIFDDQFSVERPDGSNFTLKIRSTKLEDSAMYFCASSVSGGESQPQHFGDGTRLSIL.

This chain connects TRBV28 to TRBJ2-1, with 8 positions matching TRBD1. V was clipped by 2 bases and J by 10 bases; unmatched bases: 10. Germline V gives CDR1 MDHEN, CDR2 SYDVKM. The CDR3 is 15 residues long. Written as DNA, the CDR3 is TGTGCCAGCAGTTTAATGGGACAGGTCGGGTGGGAGCAGTTCTTC. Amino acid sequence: CASSLMGQVGWEQFF.

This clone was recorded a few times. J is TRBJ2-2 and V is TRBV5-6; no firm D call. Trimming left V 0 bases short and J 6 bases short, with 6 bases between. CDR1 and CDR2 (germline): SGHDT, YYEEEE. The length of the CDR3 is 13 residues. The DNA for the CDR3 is TGTGCCAGCAGCTTGGCAGTGGCCGGGGAGCTGTTTTTT. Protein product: CASSLAVAGELFF.

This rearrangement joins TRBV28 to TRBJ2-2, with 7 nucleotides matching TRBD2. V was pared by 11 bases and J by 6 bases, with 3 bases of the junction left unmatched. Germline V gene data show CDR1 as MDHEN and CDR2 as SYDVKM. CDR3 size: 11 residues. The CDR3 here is CAARGAGELFF. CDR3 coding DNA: TGTGCCGCCCGGGGGGCCGGGGAGCTGTTTTTT.

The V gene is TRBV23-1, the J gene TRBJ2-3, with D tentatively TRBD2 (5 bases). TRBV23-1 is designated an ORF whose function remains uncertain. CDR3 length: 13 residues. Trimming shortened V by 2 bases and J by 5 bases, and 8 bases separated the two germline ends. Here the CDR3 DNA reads TGCGCCAGCAGTCAACGGACTGAAGATACGCAGTATTTT. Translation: CASSQRTEDTQYF.

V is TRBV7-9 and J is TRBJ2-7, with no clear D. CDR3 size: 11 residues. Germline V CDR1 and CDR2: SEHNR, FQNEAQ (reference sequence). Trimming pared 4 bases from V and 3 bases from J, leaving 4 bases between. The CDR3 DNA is TGTGCCAGCAGCTACAACTACGAGCAGTACTTC. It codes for CASSYNYEQYF. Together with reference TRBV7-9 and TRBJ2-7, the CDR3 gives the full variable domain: DTGVSQNPRHKITKRGQNVTFRCDPISEHNRLYWYRQTLGQGPEFLTYFQNEAQLEKSRLLSDRFSAERPKGSFSTLEIQRTEQGDSAMYLCASSYNYEQYFGPGTRLTVT.